The entry that follows covers one T cell receptor (beta chain) sequence. Its antigen is undetermined. Germline V gene data show CDR1 as SGHTA and CDR2 as FQGTGA. Germline trimming cut 1 base from V and 2 bases from J; bases unmatched to any gene: 5. The CDR3 runs to 15 residues. Data came from immunoSEQ multiplex PCR; TCRdb stores just in-frame clones and leaves some out. The sample consists of around 69,000 clones, nearly 96% of them appearing once. This sample was included in a study of cytomegalovirus exposure and HLA in healthy donors. Whole-study findings and limits: TCR sequences were mostly rare, though some public TCRs occurred in many donors.

Input material: PBMCs. This chain uses TRBV7-3 with TRBJ2-7, with 7 bases matching TRBD2. The receptor's source is a woman aged 18-29 years in good health and CMV-seropositive. This CDR3 is CASSLRLAAPYEQYF. CDR3 DNA sequence: TGTGCCAGCAGCTTAAGGCTAGCGGCGCCCTACGAGCAGTACTTC.